The T cell receptor beta chain described here comes from a study of OX40 agonist ivuxolimab in advanced cancers. Context from the whole study: The costimulatory receptor OX40 (CD134) was targeted by ivuxolimab, a fully human IgG2 agonistic monoclonal antibody. Intravenous ivuxolimab was administered to patients every 2 weeks at six dose levels: 0.01, 0.1, 0.3, 1.5, 3 and 10 mg/kg. Of the approximately 50 dose-escalation patients, hepatocellular carcinoma was present in around 20, melanoma in approximately 15, renal cell carcinoma in 9 and head and neck cancer in 9. The dose-escalation cohort was around 84% male with a mean age of approximately 60 years, ranging from roughly 23 to 90. Prior anti-PD-1, anti-PD-L1 or anti-CTLA-4 therapy was permitted, and about 40% of dose-escalation patients had received checkpoint inhibitors. Three dose-escalation patients achieved partial responses, one with hepatocellular carcinoma and two with cutaneous melanoma. Peripheral TCRbeta sequencing aimed to test whether ivuxolimab altered TCR sequence diversity and caused clonal T-cell expansion. The paper covers the monotherapy dose-escalation part of the phase I ivuxolimab trial, which included N ≈ 50 patients. Paper-wide results and their limitations: The antigen specificity of the clonally expanded peripheral T cells was not determined. In partial responders in the 0.1-3.0 mg/kg groups, normalized peripheral clonal expansion was found to be among the lowest, especially among CD8+ T cells. Low levels of normalized T-cell clonal expansion were also seen in some patients who did not respond. After ivuxolimab, more expanded clones were found on average in CD8+ T cells than in CD4+ T cells. At doses of 0.1 to 3.0 mg/kg, clonal expansion of both CD4+ and CD8+ T cells in blood was seen between baseline and week 6.

In the case of this clone: Its antigen remains undetermined. No base quality values were provided; no much bigger clone lies one nucleotide off.

Patients with autoimmune disease history or receiving systemic immunosuppression were excluded from the trial. Peripheral blood for TCR sequencing was collected from all dose cohorts at baseline, on cycle 4 day 1, and on cycle 7 day 1. Samples were obtained from an open-label, multicenter, first-in-human phase I dose-escalation trial of ivuxolimab. Adults with locally advanced or metastatic melanoma, renal cell, hepatocellular, or head and neck squamous cell carcinoma were enrolled in the trial. Before TCR sequencing, CD4+ and CD8+ T cells were separately sorted from peripheral blood. To sequence the TCRbeta CDR3 region, genomic DNA was isolated from the sorted cells. The immunoSEQ Assay was used to sequence the TCRbeta CDR3 regions. Sourced from immuneACCESS, this table was stored by TCRdb with only in-frame sequences that have V and J called. A share of the clones is absent; for the studies checked, an unresolved V gene accounts for under half, and the remainder has no known explanation. The sample profile shows about 84,000 clones; around 85% of them were found once. 0.2% to 0.25% of the sample is in the top ten clones.

Material: CD4+ or CD8+ T cells sorted from blood, obtained in a trial of the OX40 agonist ivuxolimab. This sequence was found in an adult with an advanced solid tumor such as melanoma, head and neck, liver or kidney cancer.

CDR3 reads: CASSGQGVAANQPQHF. The nucleotides are TGTGCCAGCAGCGGTCAGGGGGTAGCCGCTAATCAGCCCCAGCATTTT. The V and J segments used are TRBV2 and TRBJ1-5; 7 middle bases align to TRBD1. The CDR3 contains 16 residues, cysteine and phenylalanine counted. Only the CDR3 DNA stays, 48 bases, in frame from base 1. V is trimmed back by 6 bases and J by 4 bases, and the junction contains 12 bases that no gene match accounts for. The germline V gene encodes CDR1 SNHLY and CDR2 FYNNEI.